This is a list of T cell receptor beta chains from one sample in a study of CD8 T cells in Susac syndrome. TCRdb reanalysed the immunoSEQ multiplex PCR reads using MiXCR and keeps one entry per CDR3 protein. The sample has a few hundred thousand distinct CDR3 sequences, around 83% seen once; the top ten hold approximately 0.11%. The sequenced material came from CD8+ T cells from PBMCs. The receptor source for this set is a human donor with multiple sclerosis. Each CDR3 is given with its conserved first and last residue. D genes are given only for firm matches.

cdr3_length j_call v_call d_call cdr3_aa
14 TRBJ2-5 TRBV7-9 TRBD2 CASSQPSGEETQYF
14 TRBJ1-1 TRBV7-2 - CASSQGNPNTEAFF
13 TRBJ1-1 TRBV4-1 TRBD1 CASGDRVGTEAFF
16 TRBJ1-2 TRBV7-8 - CASSPPGLPMGYGYTF
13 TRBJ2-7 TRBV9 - CASSRGDTHEQYF
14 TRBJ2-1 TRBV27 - CASSLTQSLNEQFF
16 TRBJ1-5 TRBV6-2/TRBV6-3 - CASSLFFGRGNQPQHF
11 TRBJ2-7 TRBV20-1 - CSAREIYEQYF
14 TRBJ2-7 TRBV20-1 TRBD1 CSASRPGQTYEQYF
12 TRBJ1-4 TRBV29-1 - CSVEGVVGKLFF
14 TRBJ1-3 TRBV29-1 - CSAFQGLKGNTIYF